Included here is one TCR beta chain sequence, with context. The antigen remains undetermined. This CDR3 spans 13 amino acids. The V gene lost 6 bases and the J gene lost 1 base, with 9 bases spanning the gap. Germline CDR1 and CDR2: MNHNS and SASEGT. The record originates from a study of cytomegalovirus exposure and HLA in healthy donors. The table came from immunoSEQ multiplex PCR; TCRdb's copy has only in-frame clones and leaves some out. Of about 78,000 clones in the sample, 90% to 97% are singletons; the top ten hold about 1.5%. The study's findings and limits: The majority of TCR sequences were rare, yet some public TCRs appeared in many donors.

The sequence was collected from a man aged 18 to 29 in good health and CMV-seropositive. Sequencing used PBMCs. V and J are TRBV6-1 and TRBJ2-5; no reliable D call. The CDR3 spells CASSHYLQETQYF. The CDR3 region has the DNA TGTGCCAGCAGCCACTACCTCCAAGAGACCCAGTACTTC.